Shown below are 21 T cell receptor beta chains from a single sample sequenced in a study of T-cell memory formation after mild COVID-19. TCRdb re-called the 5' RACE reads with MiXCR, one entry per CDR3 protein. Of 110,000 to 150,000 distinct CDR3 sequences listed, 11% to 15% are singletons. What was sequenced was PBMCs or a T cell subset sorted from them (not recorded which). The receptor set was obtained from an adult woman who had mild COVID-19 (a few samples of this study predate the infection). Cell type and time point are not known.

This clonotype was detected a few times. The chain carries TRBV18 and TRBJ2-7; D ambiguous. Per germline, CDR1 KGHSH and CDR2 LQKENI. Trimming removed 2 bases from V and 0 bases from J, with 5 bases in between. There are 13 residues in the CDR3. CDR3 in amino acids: CASSPGISYEQYF. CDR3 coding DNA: TGTGCCAGCTCACCAGGGATCTCCTACGAGCAGTACTTC.

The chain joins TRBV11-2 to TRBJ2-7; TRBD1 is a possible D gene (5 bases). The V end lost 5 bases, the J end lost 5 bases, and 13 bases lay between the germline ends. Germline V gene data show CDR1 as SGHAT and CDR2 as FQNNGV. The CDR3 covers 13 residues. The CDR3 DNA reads TGTGCCAGCAGCCAAGGGGTAATTGACGAGCAGTACTTC. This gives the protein CASSQGVIDEQYF.

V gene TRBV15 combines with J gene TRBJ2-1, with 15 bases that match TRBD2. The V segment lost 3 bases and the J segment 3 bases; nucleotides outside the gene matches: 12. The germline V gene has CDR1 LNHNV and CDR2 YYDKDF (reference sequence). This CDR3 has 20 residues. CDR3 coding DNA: TGTGCCACCAGCAGCCGGTCGGGACTAGCGGGGGGACCTATCTACAATGAGCAGTTCTTC. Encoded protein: CATSSRSGLAGGPIYNEQFF.

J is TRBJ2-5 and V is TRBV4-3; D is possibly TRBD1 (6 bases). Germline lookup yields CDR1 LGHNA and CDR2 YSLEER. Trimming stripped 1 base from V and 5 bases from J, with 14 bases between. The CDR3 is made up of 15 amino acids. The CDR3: CASSQAAGASETQYF. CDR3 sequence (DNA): TGCGCCAGCAGCCAAGCGGCAGGGGCCAGTGAGACCCAGTACTTC.

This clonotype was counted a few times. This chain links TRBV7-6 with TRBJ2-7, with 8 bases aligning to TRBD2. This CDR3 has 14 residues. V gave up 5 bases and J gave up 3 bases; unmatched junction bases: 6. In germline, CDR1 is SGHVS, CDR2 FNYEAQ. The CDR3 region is CASSPRTSSYEQYF. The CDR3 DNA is TGTGCCAGCAGCCCGAGGACTAGCAGCTACGAGCAGTACTTC.

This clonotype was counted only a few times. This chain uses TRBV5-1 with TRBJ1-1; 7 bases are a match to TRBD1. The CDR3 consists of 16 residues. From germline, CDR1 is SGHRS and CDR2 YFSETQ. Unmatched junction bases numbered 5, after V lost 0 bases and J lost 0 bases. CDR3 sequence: CASSLGQGSLNTEAFF. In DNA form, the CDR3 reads TGCGCCAGCAGCTTGGGACAGGGCTCCTTGAACACTGAAGCTTTCTTT.

CDR3 loop: CASSVSARTGRTYEQYF. The CDR3 coding sequence is TGTGCCAGCAGCGTGTCTGCCCGGACAGGACGAACCTACGAGCAGTACTTC. The chain is built from TRBV9 and TRBJ2-7; 7 positions agree with TRBD1. The V gene end was trimmed by 2 bases and the J gene end by 2 bases; junction bases not matched to a gene: 13. The CDR3 runs 17 residues. CDR1 and CDR2 from the germline V gene are SGDLS and YYNGEE.

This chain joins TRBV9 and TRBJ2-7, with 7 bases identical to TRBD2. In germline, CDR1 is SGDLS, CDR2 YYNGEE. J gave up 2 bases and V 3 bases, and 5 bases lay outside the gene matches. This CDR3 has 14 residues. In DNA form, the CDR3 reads TGTGCCAGCAGCGCCAGACTAGCCCCCTACGAGCAGTACTTC. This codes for CASSARLAPYEQYF.

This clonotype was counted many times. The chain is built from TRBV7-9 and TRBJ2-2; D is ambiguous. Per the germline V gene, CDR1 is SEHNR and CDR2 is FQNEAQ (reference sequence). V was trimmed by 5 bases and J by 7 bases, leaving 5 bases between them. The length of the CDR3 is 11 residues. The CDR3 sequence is CASSLVGELFF. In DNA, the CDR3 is TGTGCCAGCAGCCTCGTCGGGGAGCTGTTTTTT.

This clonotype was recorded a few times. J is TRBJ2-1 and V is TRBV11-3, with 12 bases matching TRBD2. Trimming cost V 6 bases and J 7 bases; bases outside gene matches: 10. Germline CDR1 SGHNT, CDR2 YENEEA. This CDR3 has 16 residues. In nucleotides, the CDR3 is TGTGCCAGCAGACGAAAGACTAGCGGGAGATCTAATGAGCAGTTCTTC. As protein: CASRRKTSGRSNEQFF.

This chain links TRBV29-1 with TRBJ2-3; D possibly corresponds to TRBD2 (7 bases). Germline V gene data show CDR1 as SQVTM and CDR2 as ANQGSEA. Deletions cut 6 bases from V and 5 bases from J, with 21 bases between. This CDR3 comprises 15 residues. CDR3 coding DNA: TGCAGCGTCCTGTGGGAGGGGGATCCAAGAGATACGCAGTATTTT. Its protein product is CSVLWEGDPRDTQYF.

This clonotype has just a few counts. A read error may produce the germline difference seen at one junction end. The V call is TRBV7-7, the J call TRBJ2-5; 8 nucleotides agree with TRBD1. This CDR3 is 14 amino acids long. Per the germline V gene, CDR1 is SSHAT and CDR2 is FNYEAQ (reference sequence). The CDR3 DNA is TGTGCTAGCAGCTTAGAACAGGGGGTGGAGACCCAGTACTTC. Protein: CASSLEQGVETQYF. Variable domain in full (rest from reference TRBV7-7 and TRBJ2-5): GAGVSQSPRYKVTKRGQDVTLRCDPISSHATLYWYQQALGQGPEFLTYFNYEAQPDKSGLPSDRFSAERPEGSISTLTIQRTEQRDSAMYRCASSLEQGVETQYFGPGTRLLVL.

The CDR3, as DNA: TGTGCCAGCCAGGACAGGGAAAAATATGGCTACACCTTC. Its protein is CASQDREKYGYTF. The V call is TRBV12-3 or TRBV12-4, the J call TRBJ1-2; 8 bases are a match to TRBD1. The CDR3 has 13 amino acids. V was clipped by 8 bases and J by 5 bases; unmatched bases: 7.

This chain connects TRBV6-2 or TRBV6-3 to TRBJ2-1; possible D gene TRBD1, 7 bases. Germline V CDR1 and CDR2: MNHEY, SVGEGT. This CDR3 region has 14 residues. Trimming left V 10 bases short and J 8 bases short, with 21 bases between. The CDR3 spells CATNWGQGGDEQFF. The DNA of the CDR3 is TGTGCCACCAATTGGGGGCAGGGGGGTGATGAGCAGTTCTTC.

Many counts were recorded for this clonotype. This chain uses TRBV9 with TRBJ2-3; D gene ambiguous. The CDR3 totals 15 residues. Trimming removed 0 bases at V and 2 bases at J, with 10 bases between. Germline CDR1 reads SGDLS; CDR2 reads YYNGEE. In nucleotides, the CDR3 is TGTGCCAGCAGCGTAGCTAGTGCTTACACAGATACGCAGTATTTT. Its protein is CASSVASAYTDTQYF. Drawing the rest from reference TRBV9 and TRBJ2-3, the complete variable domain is DSGVTQTPKHLITATGQRVTLRCSPRSGDLSVYWYQQSLDQGLQFLIQYYNGEERAKGNILERFSAQQFPDLHSELNLSSLELGDSALYFCASSVASAYTDTQYFGPGTRLTVL.

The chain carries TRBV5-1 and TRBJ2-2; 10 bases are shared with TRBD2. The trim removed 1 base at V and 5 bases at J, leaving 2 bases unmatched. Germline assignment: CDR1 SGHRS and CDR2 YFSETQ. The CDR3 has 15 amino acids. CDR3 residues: CASSLIAGGTGELFF. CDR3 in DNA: TGCGCCAGCAGCTTGATAGCGGGAGGAACCGGGGAGCTGTTTTTT.

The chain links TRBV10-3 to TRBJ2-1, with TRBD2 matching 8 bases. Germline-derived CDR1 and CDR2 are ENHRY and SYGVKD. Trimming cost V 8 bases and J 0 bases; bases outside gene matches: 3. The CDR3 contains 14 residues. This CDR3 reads CAIGSGGSYNEQFF. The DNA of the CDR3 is TGTGCCATCGGAAGCGGGGGCTCCTACAATGAGCAGTTCTTC.

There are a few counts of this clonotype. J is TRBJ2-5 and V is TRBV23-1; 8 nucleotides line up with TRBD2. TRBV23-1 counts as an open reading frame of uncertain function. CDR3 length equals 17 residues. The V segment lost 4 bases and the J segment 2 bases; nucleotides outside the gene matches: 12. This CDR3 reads CASSRSGGAGGQETQYF. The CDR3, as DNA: TGCGCCAGCAGTCGATCGGGGGGGGCAGGAGGGCAAGAGACCCAGTACTTC.

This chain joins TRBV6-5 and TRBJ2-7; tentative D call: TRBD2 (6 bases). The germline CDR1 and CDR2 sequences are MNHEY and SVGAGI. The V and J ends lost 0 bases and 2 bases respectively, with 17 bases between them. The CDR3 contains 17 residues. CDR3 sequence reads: CASSYSNPAGKTYEQYF. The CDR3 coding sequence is TGTGCCAGCAGTTACTCGAACCCAGCGGGCAAGACCTACGAGCAGTACTTC.

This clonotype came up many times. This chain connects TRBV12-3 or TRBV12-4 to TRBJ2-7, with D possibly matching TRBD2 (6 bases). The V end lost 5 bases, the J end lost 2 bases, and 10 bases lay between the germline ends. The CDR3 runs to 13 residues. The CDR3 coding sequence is TGTGCCAGCAGTCCCGGGAGTGCCTACGAGCAGTACTTC. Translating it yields CASSPGSAYEQYF.

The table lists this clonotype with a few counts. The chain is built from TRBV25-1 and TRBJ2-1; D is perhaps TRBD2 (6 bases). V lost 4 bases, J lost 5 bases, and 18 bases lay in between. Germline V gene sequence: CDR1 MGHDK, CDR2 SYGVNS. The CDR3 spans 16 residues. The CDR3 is CASSVRGSLAHNEQFF. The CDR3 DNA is TGTGCCAGCAGTGTCCGGGGGTCGCTAGCGCACAATGAGCAGTTCTTC.